The clone carrying this TCR beta chain was picked up a small number of times. Its antigen remains unidentified. This sample was included in a study of Tregs in tolerant kidney transplant recipients. Study at large: Related graft donors supplied nonmyeloablative bone marrow transplants, and mixed chimerism was transient. Broader study findings: Some patients' samples used different primers over time, so nucleotide sequences weren't comparable. No direct test of biological reproducibility was done here.

An overnight rest at 37°C with about 220 IU/ml IL-2 preceded regulatory T cell sorting from thawed PBMCs. This table comes from immunoSEQ multiplex PCR, and its TCRdb copy is limited to in-frame clones, with some not included. The sample contains 55,000 to 80,000 clones, 95% to 98% of which appear only once. The germline CDR1 and CDR2 sequences are MGHDK and SYGVNS. V lost 1 base to trimming and J lost 0 bases, with 15 bases between them. This CDR3 comprises 17 residues. The TCR was taken from a human donor who received a combined kidney and bone marrow transplant. This specimen consisted of Tregs from blood, obtained before the transplant. The gene calls are TRBV25-1 and TRBJ1-1; possibly TRBD1 for D (5 bases). This CDR3 reads CASSESVAGSMNTEAFF. The CDR3 DNA is TGTGCCAGCAGTGAATCAGTCGCAGGGTCCATGAACACTGAAGCTTTCTTT.